This TCR beta chain emerged from a study of blood T cell repertoires in COVID-19. CDR1 and CDR2 (germline): MNHNS, SASEGT. CDR3 length: 13 residues. Trimming shortened V by 3 bases and J by 7 bases, and 10 bases separated the two germline ends. How the authors handled the data: Amplification of reference gene primers was used by the study to estimate nucleated cell counts. TCRdb keeps only in-frame clones here, not all; method: immunoSEQ multiplex PCR. V and J calls and clone size follow that table, whereas D and trimming were derived from the DNA. This table holds 150,000 to 200,000 clones, 93% found once.

The material sequenced was peripheral blood. The source of this sequence is a woman aged 55-75 years with COVID-19, enrolled during active disease. This rearrangement joins TRBV6-1 to TRBJ2-4; D may be TRBD1 (6 bases). This CDR3 is CASSDQGWNIQYF. CDR3 nucleotides: TGTGCCAGCAGTGACCAGGGGTGGAACATTCAGTACTTC.